This T cell receptor beta chain was captured by sequencing in a study of glioma-infiltrating T cells after dendritic cell vaccination. Clones were read by immunoSEQ multiplex PCR, and TCRdb kept only the in-frame ones, dropping some. The sample records roughly 88,000 clones, more than 80% being singletons. There are 15 residues in the CDR3. Germline lookup yields CDR1 SGHTA and CDR2 FQGTGA. V shed 5 bases and J 2 bases; nucleotides not matched to a gene: 8. As to time point: after dendritic cell vaccination, including at tumor progression/relapse. The receptor's source is a human donor with glioblastoma. The V call is TRBV7-3, the J call TRBJ1-2, with TRBD1 identical over 7 bases. The material sequenced was blood, taken after dendritic cell vaccination. CDR3 sequence reads: CASSPGDSVNYGYTF. The DNA for the CDR3 is TGTGCCAGCAGCCCCGGGGACAGCGTAAACTATGGCTACACCTTC.